This TCR beta chain was profiled in a study of cytomegalovirus exposure and HLA in healthy donors. Regarding the study as a whole: A list of 150 to 200 TCR beta chains associated with cytomegalovirus was given. Most TCR sequences proved rare, with some public TCRs found in many donors.

Those who donated were healthy bone marrow donors. In the case of this clone: As yet, its antigen is unknown.

PCR used 60 Vbeta primers and 13 Jbeta primers. Method: immunoSEQ multiplex PCR; TCRdb's copy keeps in-frame clones and lacks some. The sample lists approximately 210,000 clones; about four fifths were seen once. This TCR derives from a man between 18 and 29 years old in good health and CMV-seronegative. Sequences were obtained from PBMCs.

The CDR3 loop is CATSRGNSLAGGYNEQFF. As DNA, the CDR3 is TGTGCCACCAGCAGAGGAAACTCACTAGCGGGGGGCTACAATGAGCAGTTCTTC. The chain recombines TRBV15 with TRBJ2-1; the match to TRBD2 covers 12 bases. The CDR3 has 18 amino acids. Germline assignment: CDR1 LNHNV and CDR2 YYDKDF (reference sequence). The junction had 7 bases not matched to a gene; V was cut back by 1 base and J by 3 bases.